A single T cell receptor beta chain is shown here with its context. The data are from a study of blood T cell repertoires in COVID-19. Across the study: Samples taken during acute and convalescent COVID-19 were collected in the United States, Italy and Spain. Sample material is recorded as cDNA or gDNA derived from T cells, B-cell-depleted T cells, or PBMCs.

Only in-frame clones appear in the TCRdb table, and some are missing; sequencing was by immunoSEQ multiplex PCR. The sample consists of under 200,000 clones, roughly 80% of them appearing once. The sequence was collected from a human donor in a cohort sampled during active COVID-19. What was sequenced was peripheral blood.

The CDR3 nucleotides are TGCAGTGCTAGTACGGGCACCGGGGAGCTGTTTTTT. It translates to CSASTGTGELFF. The rearrangement joins TRBV20-1 to TRBJ2-2, with D hard to call. Trimming removed 3 bases from V and 4 bases from J, with 6 bases in between. The CDR3 contains 12 residues. The germline V gene has CDR1 DFQATT and CDR2 SNEGSKA (reference sequence).